This is a list of T cell receptor beta chains from one sample in a study of beta chain features in type 1 diabetes. Only in-frame clones appear in the TCRdb table, and some are missing; sequencing was by immunoSEQ multiplex PCR. Altogether some 640,000 clones are present, over 11% being singletons, with the ten largest covering just under 0.04%. Sequenced: naive CD4+ T cells from blood. The receptors were sampled from a man aged 18 to 30 with type 1 diabetes. Both conserved end residues are part of each CDR3. D genes are given only for firm matches. Rows give clone size only sometimes, using once, few, many, or a class for an expanded clone.

V gene: TRBV1; D gene: -; clone size: -; J gene: TRBJ2-1; CDR3 protein: CTSSRSGGGPGLATDNEQFF; CDR3 DNA: TGCACCAGCAGCCGCTCCGGAGGGGGCCCTGGACTAGCCACTGACAATGAGCAGTTCTTC
V gene: TRBV7-8; D gene: -; clone size: -; J gene: TRBJ1-2; CDR3 protein: CASSPLTRDYGYTF; CDR3 DNA: TGTGCCAGCAGCCCCCTGACTAGGGACTATGGCTACACCTTC
V gene: TRBV15; D gene: -; clone size: -; J gene: TRBJ2-1; CDR3 protein: CATSRPGGARNEQFF; CDR3 DNA: TGTGCCACCAGCAGACCTGGGGGTGCGCGCAATGAGCAGTTCTTC
V gene: TRBV7-3; D gene: -; clone size: once; J gene: TRBJ2-5; CDR3 protein: CASSFHPRWARLTQYF; CDR3 DNA: TGTGCCAGCAGCTTCCACCCAAGGTGGGCGAGGCTGACCCAGTACTTC
V gene: TRBV16; D gene: -; clone size: -; J gene: TRBJ1-5; CDR3 protein: CASSSRRVSGQPQHF; CDR3 DNA: TGTGCCAGCAGTTCCCGAAGGGTTTCAGGACAGCCCCAGCATTTT
V gene: TRBV4-3; D gene: -; clone size: -; J gene: TRBJ1-2; CDR3 protein: CASSLAGADSPDF; CDR3 DNA: TGCGCCAGCAGCCTGGCGGGAGCGGACAGCCCTGACTTC
V gene: TRBV30; D gene: -; clone size: few; J gene: TRBJ1-5; CDR3 protein: CASSRGFGGINQPQHF; CDR3 DNA: TGTGCCTCCTCCAGGGGATTCGGCGGGATCAATCAGCCCCAGCATTTT
V gene: TRBV28; D gene: TRBD1; clone size: few; J gene: TRBJ1-6; CDR3 protein: CASSPGQGNSPLHF; CDR3 DNA: TGTGCCAGCAGTCCGGGACAGGGGAATTCACCCCTCCACTTT
V gene: TRBV4-3; D gene: TRBD2; clone size: few; J gene: TRBJ2-3; CDR3 protein: CASSQGGLAADTQYF; CDR3 DNA: TGCGCCAGCAGCCAAGGGGGACTAGCGGCAGATACGCAGTATTTT
V gene: TRBV5-1; D gene: TRBD1; clone size: -; J gene: TRBJ1-2; CDR3 protein: CASSSGTGHYGYTF; CDR3 DNA: TGCGCCAGCAGCTCCGGGACAGGCCATTATGGCTACACCTTC